The clone carrying this T cell receptor beta chain was picked up a small number of times. With 0 bases removed from V and 0 bases from J, the gap between germline ends came to 10 bases. The germline CDR1 and CDR2 sequences are LGHNA and YNFKEQ. The CDR3 totals 16 residues. The data originate from a study of T cells after yellow fever vaccination. Via MiXCR, TCRdb re-called the 5' RACE reads, giving one row per CDR3 protein. The sample comprises 500,000 to 650,000 distinct CDR3 sequences, about a sixth of which are singletons, and around a sixth rests with the top ten. The TCR was taken from a man between 18 and 35 years old who received the YFV17D yellow fever vaccine. Source: PBMCs, taken about 5 days after the first yellow fever vaccination. This chain joins TRBV4-2 and TRBJ2-3, with a possible D match to TRBD2 (5 bases). Written as DNA, the CDR3 is TGTGCCAGCAGCCAAGAATACGGCGGGAGCACAGATACGCAGTATTTT. Residues: CASSQEYGGSTDTQYF.